This TCR beta chain derives from a study of blood T cells in healthy people across ages. From germline, CDR1 is SQVTM and CDR2 ANQGSEA. The CDR3 covers 12 residues. As concerns this clonotype: What it binds is not known.

Primed by a sample-barcoded 5' primer and a J-beta primer mix, a second PCR proceeded for roughly 7 to 12 cycles. TCRdb re-called the 5' RACE reads with MiXCR, one entry per CDR3 protein. The sample shows hundreds of thousands of distinct CDR3 sequences, roughly 50% of them seen only once. Overall study findings and caveats: Naive and antigen-experienced cells could not be conclusively compared, given unsorted PBMCs. Higher diversity, along with more naive CD4+ cells, distinguished long-lived donors from aged donors. Donor CMV infection status was unknown, possibly confounding age-related changes in expanded clonotypes.

The J gene is TRBJ2-4, the V gene TRBV29-1; 9 bases are a match to TRBD1. Material for sequencing was blood. The sequence was obtained from a woman aged 55-69 years in good health. The CDR3 here is CSGQGAKNIQYF. In DNA form, the CDR3 reads TGCAGTGGACAGGGGGCCAAAAACATTCAGTACTTC.